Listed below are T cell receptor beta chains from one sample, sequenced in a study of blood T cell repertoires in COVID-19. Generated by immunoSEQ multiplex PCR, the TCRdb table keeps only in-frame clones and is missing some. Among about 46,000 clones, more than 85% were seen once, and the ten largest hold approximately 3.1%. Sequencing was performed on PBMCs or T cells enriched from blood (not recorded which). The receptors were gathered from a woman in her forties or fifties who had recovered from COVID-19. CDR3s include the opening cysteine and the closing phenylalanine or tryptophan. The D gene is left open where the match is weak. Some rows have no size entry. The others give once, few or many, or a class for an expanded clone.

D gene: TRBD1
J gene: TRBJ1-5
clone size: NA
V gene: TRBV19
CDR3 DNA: TGTGCCAGTAGTATCTTCGGACAGGGTCGTCAGCCCCAGCATTTT
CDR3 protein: CASSIFGQGRQPQHF

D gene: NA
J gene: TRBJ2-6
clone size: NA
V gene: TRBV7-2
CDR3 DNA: TGTGCCAGCAGCCACGGGAGCTCTGGGGCCAACGTCCTGACTTTC
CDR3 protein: CASSHGSSGANVLTF

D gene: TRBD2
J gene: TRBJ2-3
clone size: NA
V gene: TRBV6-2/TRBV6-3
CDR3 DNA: TGTGCCAGCAGTTTAGCGGGGGCCACAGATACGCAGTATTTT
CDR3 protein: CASSLAGATDTQYF

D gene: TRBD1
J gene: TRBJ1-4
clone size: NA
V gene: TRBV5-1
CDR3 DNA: TGCGCCAGCAGCTTGGTGGCAGGGGGTGAAGGGAAACTGTTTTTT
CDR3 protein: CASSLVAGGEGKLFF

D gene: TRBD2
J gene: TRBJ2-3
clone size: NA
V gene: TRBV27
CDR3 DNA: TGTGCCAGCAGTTTACGGGGCCTAGCGGGGACAGATACGCAGTATTTT
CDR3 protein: CASSLRGLAGTDTQYF

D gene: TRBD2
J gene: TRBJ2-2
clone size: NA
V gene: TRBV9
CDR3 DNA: TGTGCCAGCAGCCCGCCGGGTAGCGGGGTTACCGGGGAGCTGTTTTTT
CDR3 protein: CASSPPGSGVTGELFF

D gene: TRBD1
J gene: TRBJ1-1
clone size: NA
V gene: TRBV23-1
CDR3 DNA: TGCGCCAGCACCTTACAGGGGCGCACTGAAGCTTTCTTT
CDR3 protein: CASTLQGRTEAFF

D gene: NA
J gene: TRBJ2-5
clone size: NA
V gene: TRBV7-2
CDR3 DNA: TGTGCCAGCAGCTCCCGACGGAGCGTACAAGAGACCCAGTACTTC
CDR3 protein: CASSSRRSVQETQYF

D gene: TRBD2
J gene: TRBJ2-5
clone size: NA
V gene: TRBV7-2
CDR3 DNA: TGTGCCAGCAGCCCTGGACTAGAGGCAGAGACCCAGTACTTC
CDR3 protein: CASSPGLEAETQYF

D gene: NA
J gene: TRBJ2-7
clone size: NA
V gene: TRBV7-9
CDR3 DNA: TGTGCCAGCAGCTCCCCCGGGACTCAAACCTACGAGCAGTACTTC
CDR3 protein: CASSSPGTQTYEQYF

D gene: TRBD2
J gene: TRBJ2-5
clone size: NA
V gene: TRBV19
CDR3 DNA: TGTGCCAGTAGTACTAGCGGGGGTGAGACCCAGTACTTC
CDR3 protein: CASSTSGGETQYF

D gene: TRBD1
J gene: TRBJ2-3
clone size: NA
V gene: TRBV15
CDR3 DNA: TGTGCCACCCTTACAGGGGGCTCGGTCACAGATACGCAGTATTTT
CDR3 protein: CATLTGGSVTDTQYF

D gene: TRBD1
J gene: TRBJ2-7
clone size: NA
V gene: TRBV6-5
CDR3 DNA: TGTGCCAGCAGTCGAACTACAGGGGTCTACGAGCAGTACTTC
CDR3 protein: CASSRTTGVYEQYF

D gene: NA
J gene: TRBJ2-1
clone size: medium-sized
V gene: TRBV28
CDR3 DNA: TGTGCCAGCAGTACAATTAGGTCCGACGGAGGGCCCAATGAGCAGTTCTTC
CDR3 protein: CASSTIRSDGGPNEQFF

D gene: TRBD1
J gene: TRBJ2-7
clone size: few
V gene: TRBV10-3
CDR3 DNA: TGTGCCATCATGGAGGACAGGGCCTCCTACGAGCAGTACTTC
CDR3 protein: CAIMEDRASYEQYF

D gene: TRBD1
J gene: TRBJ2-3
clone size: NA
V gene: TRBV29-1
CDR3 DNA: TGCAGCGTTAAAGGGGACAGAAAAGGAACAGATACGCAGTATTTT
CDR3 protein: CSVKGDRKGTDTQYF

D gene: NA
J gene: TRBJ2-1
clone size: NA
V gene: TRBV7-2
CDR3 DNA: TGTGCCAGCAGCCGGAGGCGGGGCAATGAGCAGTTCTTC
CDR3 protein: CASSRRRGNEQFF

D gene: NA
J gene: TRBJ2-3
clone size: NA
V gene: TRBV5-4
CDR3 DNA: TGTGCCAGCAGCTTGGGAGACGGGATTGGCACAGATACGCAGTATTTT
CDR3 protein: CASSLGDGIGTDTQYF

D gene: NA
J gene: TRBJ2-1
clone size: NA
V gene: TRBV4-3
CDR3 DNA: TGCGCCAGCAGCCAAGATAAGCTAGCCCGGGAAGGATATGAGCAGTTCTTC
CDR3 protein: CASSQDKLAREGYEQFF

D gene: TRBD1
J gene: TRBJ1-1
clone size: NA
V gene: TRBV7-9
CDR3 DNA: TGTGCCAGCAGCTTAGGGACAGGGGGATACAGAGGCACTGAAGCTTTCTTT
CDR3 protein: CASSLGTGGYRGTEAFF

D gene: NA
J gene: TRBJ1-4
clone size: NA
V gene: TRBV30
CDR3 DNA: TGTGCCTGGAGTGGGGGGAACAGGGCGAGAAGCGAAAAACTGTTTTTT
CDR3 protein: CAWSGGNRARSEKLFF

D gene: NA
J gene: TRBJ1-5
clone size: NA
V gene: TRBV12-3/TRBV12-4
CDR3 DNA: TGTGCCAGCAGTTTAATCAGGCAGCCCCAGCATTTT
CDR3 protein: CASSLIRQPQHF